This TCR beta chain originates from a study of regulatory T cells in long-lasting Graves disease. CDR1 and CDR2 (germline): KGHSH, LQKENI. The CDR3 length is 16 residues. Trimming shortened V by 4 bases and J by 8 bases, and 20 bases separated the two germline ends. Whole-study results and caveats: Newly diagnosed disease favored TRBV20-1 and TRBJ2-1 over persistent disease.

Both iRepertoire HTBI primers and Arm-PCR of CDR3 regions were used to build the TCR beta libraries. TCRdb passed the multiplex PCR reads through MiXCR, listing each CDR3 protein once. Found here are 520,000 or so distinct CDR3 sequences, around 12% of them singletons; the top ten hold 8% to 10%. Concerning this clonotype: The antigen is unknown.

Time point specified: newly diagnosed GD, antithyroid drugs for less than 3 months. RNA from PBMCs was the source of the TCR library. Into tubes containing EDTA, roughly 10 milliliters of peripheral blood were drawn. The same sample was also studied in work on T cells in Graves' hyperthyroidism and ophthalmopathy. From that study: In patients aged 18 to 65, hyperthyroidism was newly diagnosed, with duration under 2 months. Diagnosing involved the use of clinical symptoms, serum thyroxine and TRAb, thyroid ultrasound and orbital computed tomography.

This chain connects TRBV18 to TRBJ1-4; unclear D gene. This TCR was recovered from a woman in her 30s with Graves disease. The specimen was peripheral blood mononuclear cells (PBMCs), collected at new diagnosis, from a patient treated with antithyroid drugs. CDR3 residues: CASSRERFPSGEKLFF. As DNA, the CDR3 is TGTGCCAGCTCACGCGAAAGGTTCCCTTCAGGCGAAAAACTGTTTTTT.